Presented here are 21 T cell receptor beta chains from one specimen sequenced in a study of T cell changes during pregnancy in multiple sclerosis. TCRdb's copy holds only in-frame clones and misses some; the assay was immunoSEQ multiplex PCR. The profile shows 45,000 to 65,000 clones, more than 85% of them singletons. Sequences were derived from peripheral blood, sampled after pregnancy. All receptors come from a female donor in good health, enrolled as a control in a pregnancy study.

The CDR3 region has the DNA TGTGCCAGCAGTGAAAGACGCGGGGGTTACCTGGGTGGAGAGACCCAGTACTTC. This gives the protein CASSERRGGYLGGETQYF. The chain links TRBV6-1 to TRBJ2-5; 7 nucleotides match TRBD2. This CDR3 has 18 residues. After removal of 2 bases from V and 4 bases from J, the junction contained 16 bases not matched to a gene. From germline, CDR1 is MNHNS and CDR2 SASEGT.

V usage is TRBV30 and J usage is TRBJ1-1; TRBD1 agrees at 7 bases. Germline lookup yields CDR1 GTSNPN and CDR2 SVGIG (reference sequence). The CDR3 contains 18 residues. The V and J ends lost 0 bases and 1 base, in that order; junction bases with no gene match: 14. CDR3 DNA sequence: TGTGCCTGGAGTGTTGGCCACACTCCGGGACAGAAGAACACTGAAGCTTTCTTT. It specifies CAWSVGHTPGQKNTEAFF.

J is TRBJ2-1 and V is TRBV4-2, with a possible D match to TRBD1 (6 bases). CDR3 length equals 15 residues. Trimming shortened V by 0 bases and J by 3 bases, and 9 bases separated the two germline ends. The germline V gene encodes CDR1 LGHNA and CDR2 YNFKEQ. The DNA for the CDR3 is TGTGCCAGCAGCCAAGAAGAAGGGGGCTACAATGAGCAGTTCTTC. It codes for CASSQEEGGYNEQFF.

This clone was counted a single time. The CDR3 DNA sequence: TGTGCCAGCAGCCTTGCGACCGGGACAGGGGGCGAGCAGTACTTC. Residues: CASSLATGTGGEQYF. This chain links TRBV5-6 with TRBJ2-7; 11 bases are shared with TRBD1. The CDR3 extends over 15 amino acids. The junction had 9 bases not matched to a gene; V was cut back by 4 bases and J by 6 bases. Germline V CDR1 and CDR2: SGHDT, YYEEEE.

The V call is TRBV18, the J call TRBJ1-1; no definite D call. Between the trimmed V and J ends, which lost 3 bases and 3 bases, there was a span of 14 bases. There are 15 residues in the CDR3. Looked up from germline, CDR1 is KGHSH and CDR2 is LQKENI. The chain's CDR3 is CASSPSRGIHTEAFF. The CDR3 nucleotides read TGTGCCAGCTCACCCTCCCGAGGGATCCACACTGAAGCTTTCTTT.

The J gene is TRBJ2-7, the V gene TRBV7-9; D is possibly TRBD1 (6 bases). CDR3 size: 15 residues. The V end lost 0 bases, the J end lost 7 bases, and 16 bases lay between the germline ends. CDR1 is SEHNR, CDR2 FQNEAQ, per germline (reference sequence). CDR3 DNA: TGTGCCAGCAGCTTAGCGCGAGGAGGACAGTATGAGCAGTACTTC. Translated, it gives CASSLARGGQYEQYF.

This clone was found a few times. J is TRBJ1-1 and V is TRBV7-3; 7 bases are a match to TRBD1. Trimming at V came to 4 bases and at J to 1 base, leaving 0 bases not matched to a gene. Germline CDR1 and CDR2: SGHTA and FQGTGA. This CDR3 comprises 13 residues. CDR3 amino acids: CASSWDRNTEAFF. CDR3 nucleotides: TGTGCCAGCAGCTGGGACAGGAACACTGAAGCTTTCTTT.

CDR3 bases: TGCGCCAGCAGCTTGGAATTAGCGGGGGGCCAAGAGACCCAGTACTTC. This codes for CASSLELAGGQETQYF. V gene TRBV5-1 combines with J gene TRBJ2-5, with TRBD2 matching 10 bases. With V trimmed by 0 bases and J by 1 base, 3 bases remained unmatched. The CDR3 extends over 16 amino acids. Germline V CDR1 and CDR2: SGHRS, YFSETQ.

The chain carries TRBV6-1 and TRBJ1-6; D might be TRBD1 (5 bases). The V gene's germline CDR1 is MNHNS and CDR2 SASEGT. The CDR3 length is 15 residues. V lost 11 bases to trimming and J lost 7 bases, with 21 bases between them. In nucleotides, the CDR3 is TGTGCCTCTAGCAGGGAGGGGATCGTGAATTCACCCCTCCACTTT. Translating gives CASSREGIVNSPLHF.

This clone was seen more than once but under ten times. The chain employs TRBV5-1 and TRBJ1-4; no firm D call. This CDR3 has 13 amino acids. V was pared by 0 bases and J by 4 bases, with 4 bases between. Germline CDR1 reads SGHRS; CDR2 reads YFSETQ. The CDR3 sequence: CASSLDSNEKLFF. DNA for the CDR3: TGCGCCAGCAGCTTGGACAGTAATGAAAAACTGTTTTTT.

This clone was seen only a few times. This rearrangement joins TRBV2 to TRBJ1-3; 9 nucleotides match TRBD1. The CDR3 is 13 amino acids. J lost 5 bases, V lost 6 bases, and 2 bases had no gene match. Germline lookup yields CDR1 SNHLY and CDR2 FYNNEI. Written as DNA, the CDR3 is TGTGCCAGCAGCGGGACAGGGCGAAACACCATATATTTT. Its protein is CASSGTGRNTIYF. The entire variable domain, with the rest obtained from reference TRBV2 and TRBJ1-3, is as follows: EPEVTQTPSHQVTQMGQEVILRCVPISNHLYFYWYRQILGQKVEFLVSFYNNEISEKSEIFDDQFSVERPDGSNFTLKIRSTKLEDSAMYFCASSGTGRNTIYFGEGSWLTVV.

The chain links TRBV6-6 to TRBJ2-7; 13 nucleotides match TRBD2. V trimming: 6 bases; J trimming: 3 bases; junction bases outside the gene matches: 5. The CDR3 spans 15 residues. Germline lookup yields CDR1 MNHNY and CDR2 SVGAGI (reference sequence). CDR3 coding DNA: TGTGCCAGCAGGGGCGGGACTAGCGGGGACTACGAGCAGTACTTC. It specifies CASRGGTSGDYEQYF.

V gene TRBV7-3 combines with J gene TRBJ2-3; D may be TRBD1 (5 bases). CDR1 is SGHTA and CDR2 is FQGTGA in the germline V gene. Between the trimmed V and J ends, which lost 5 bases and 2 bases, there was a span of 14 bases. The CDR3 consists of 15 residues. The CDR3 sequence is CASSGSGANTDTQYF. In nucleotides, the CDR3 is TGTGCCAGCAGCGGGTCTGGGGCAAACACAGATACGCAGTATTTT.

The genes are TRBV15 and TRBJ2-3, with TRBD2 identical over 8 bases. The CDR3 has 16 amino acids. Germline CDR1 reads LNHNV; CDR2 reads YYDKDF (reference sequence). V lost 7 bases and J lost 1; bases outside the gene matches: 10. CDR3 bases: TGTGCCACCACTTCCGGGACTAGAGAAGGCACAGATACGCAGTATTTT. Its protein is CATTSGTREGTDTQYF.

The chain recombines TRBV7-2 with TRBJ2-7; TRBD2 aligns across 8 bases. The CDR3 totals 15 residues. J lost 4 bases, V lost 3 bases, and 8 bases had no gene match. The germline CDR1 and CDR2 sequences are SGHTA and FQGNSA. CDR3 DNA: TGTGCCAGCAGCTTGCCCACCAGCGGGAGTTACGAGCAGTACTTC. Translating it yields CASSLPTSGSYEQYF.

The chain recombines TRBV30 with TRBJ1-2; no firm D call. V was shortened by 3 bases and J by 4 bases, with 18 bases between the two germline ends. The CDR3 runs 15 residues. Germline V gives CDR1 GTSNPN, CDR2 SVGIG (reference sequence). The CDR3 region is CAWRPSGSGLYGYTF. The CDR3 DNA reads as TGTGCCTGGAGACCCTCTGGCAGCGGACTCTATGGCTACACCTTC.

The CDR3 bases are TGTGCCAGCAGCGGGGGACAGGGGGCGGGGGAGACCCAGTACTTC. Translation: CASSGGQGAGETQYF. This chain connects TRBV9 to TRBJ2-5, with 12 bases that match TRBD1. V was pared by 3 bases and J by 5 bases, with 5 bases of the junction left unmatched. The germline V gene encodes CDR1 SGDLS and CDR2 YYNGEE. The CDR3 is 15 residues long.

This sequence joins TRBV12-5 and TRBJ2-7, with a tentative D call TRBD2 (6 bases). The CDR3 totals 15 residues. Trimming took 1 base from V and 5 from J, leaving 15 bases between them. CDR1 LGHNT and CDR2 FRNRAP come from the germline V gene. Here the CDR3 reads CASGLARGKSDEQYF. The CDR3 DNA is TGTGCTAGTGGTTTGGCCCGGGGGAAATCTGACGAGCAGTACTTC. Supplemented by reference TRBV12-5 and TRBJ2-7, the full variable domain reads DARVTQTPRHKVTEMGQEVTMRCQPILGHNTVFWYRQTMMQGLELLAYFRNRAPLDDSGMPKDRFSAEMPDATLATLKIQPSEPRDSAVYFCASGLARGKSDEQYFGPGTRLTVT.

The chain couples TRBV5-5 to TRBJ1-4; D call uncertain. Looked up from germline, CDR1 is SGHKS and CDR2 is YYEKEE (reference sequence). The CDR3 has 17 amino acids. Trimming pared 4 bases from V and 0 bases from J, leaving 16 bases between. Here the CDR3 DNA reads TGTGCCAGCAGCCCCTTCGGAGGAGGACCAACTAATGAAAAACTGTTTTTT. Residues: CASSPFGGGPTNEKLFF.

The chain links TRBV27 to TRBJ1-5, with D perhaps matching TRBD1 (5 bases). Trimming stripped 0 bases from V and 3 bases from J, with 9 bases between. Germline values: CDR1 MNHEY, CDR2 SMNVEV (reference sequence). CDR3 length: 15 amino acids. For the CDR3, the DNA is TGTGCCAGCAGTTTATCCGGCAGGGCCAATCAGCCCCAGCATTTT. Its protein product is CASSLSGRANQPQHF.

The chain has TRBV6-5 and TRBJ2-7; perhaps TRBD1 as D (5 bases). The V and J ends lost 5 bases and 6 bases respectively, with 8 bases between them. Germline values: CDR1 MNHEY, CDR2 SVGAGI. This CDR3 comprises 11 residues. The DNA of the CDR3 is TGTGCCAGCAGTGCAGGGCCCGAGCAGTACTTC. This translates into CASSAGPEQYF.